This T cell receptor (beta chain) was profiled in a study of response to subunit inactivated influenza vaccine. TCRdb called the RT-PCR reads again in MiXCR, with one record for every CDR3 protein. The table has fewer than 200,000 distinct CDR3 sequences, around 9% seen once. Trimming cost V 7 bases and J 0 bases, with 8 bases left between them. The CDR3 covers 12 residues. Per the germline V gene, CDR1 is SQVTM and CDR2 is ANQGSEA. This clonotype has ten or more counts. Antigen specificity is unknown. Study-wide results and caveats: The authors offered the suggestion that each seasonal influenza vaccination recruits few new T cells.

The sequenced sample was non-naive T cells sorted from PBMCs, obtained on the day of vaccination. The chain uses TRBV29-1 and TRBJ2-3; D is undetermined. The receptor was isolated from a man between 50 and 59 years old who received an inactivated influenza vaccine. For the CDR3, the DNA is TGCAGCGCTACCGGGAGCACAGATACGCAGTATTTT. This encodes CSATGSTDTQYF.